This TCR beta chain emerged from a study of blood T cell repertoires in COVID-19. The overall study: Samples of COVID-19 (acute and convalescent) were obtained from the United States, Italy and Spain. PBMCs, B-cell-depleted T cells, or T cells provided the cDNA or gDNA that made up the material.

Authors' methods: Estimated nucleated cell counts came from reference gene primer amplification. Here immunoSEQ multiplex PCR was the method, and the copy in TCRdb shows in-frame clones only, minus some. V and J calls plus clone size are reproduced from that table; the DNA served to infer D and trimming. The data show about 55,000 clones, with approximately 85% seen just once and approximately 12% held by the top ten. The V gene's germline CDR1 is MDHEN and CDR2 SYDVKM. The CDR3 consists of 14 residues. V shed 1 base and J 9 bases; nucleotides not matched to a gene: 2. This sequence joins TRBV28 and TRBJ2-1, with 11 positions matching TRBD2. The sequenced sample consisted of peripheral blood. The clonotype comes from a human donor in a cohort sampled during active COVID-19. The CDR3 loop is CASSLSGTSGEQFF. The CDR3 nucleotides are TGTGCCAGCAGTTTATCCGGGACTAGCGGTGAGCAGTTCTTC.